The present TCR beta chain was sequenced within a study of human T cells and chemical hapten exposure. In the study overall: There were weekly diphenylcyclopropenone doses to the scalp for patients throughout the approximately 24-week study.

In TCRdb, the RACE reads were re-called with MiXCR into one record per CDR3 protein. Among about 380,000 distinct CDR3 sequences listed, more than 4.5% were seen once. Indicated time point: patch test 1, 2 weeks after DPC sensitization. Treatment indicated: therapeutic diphenylcyclopropenone sensitization with weekly scalp DPC. The CDR3 length is 14 residues. Trimming removed 0 bases from V and 8 bases from J, with 13 bases in between. This clonotype was detected a few times. The rearrangement links TRBV12-3 or TRBV12-4 to TRBJ1-1; a weak D match, TRBD1 (6 bases). The clonotype comes from a woman between 50 and 59 years old with alopecia areata. Some clones in this sample may be carry-over from other donors' samples. The sequencing used whole blood, collected in connection with sensitization to the hapten diphenylcyclopropenone (DPC). CDR3 nucleotides: TGTGCCAGCAGTTTAGCTAGGGGACAACGAGAAGCTTTCTTT. The encoded protein is CASSLARGQREAFF.